The text below deals with one T cell receptor (beta chain). The antigen remains undetermined. The sample is drawn from a study of Tregs in tolerant kidney transplant recipients. From germline, CDR1 is SGHTS and CDR2 YDEGEE. The CDR3 length is 13 residues. The junction had 7 bases not matched to a gene; V was cut back by 10 bases and J by 1 base. Measured with immunoSEQ multiplex PCR; TCRdb has only the in-frame clones, and not every one. The sample shows roughly 86,000 clones, more than 85% of them seen only once. Study conclusions and caveats: Tolerant patients' donor-specific Tregs expanded beyond overall Tregs, suggesting antigen-driven growth.

Related graft donors supplied nonmyeloablative bone marrow transplants, and mixed chimerism was transient. The input for sequencing was CD4+ T cells from blood (PBMCs), taken 12 months after the transplant. The chain is built from TRBV5-8 and TRBJ2-7, with 8 bases identical to TRBD1. The receptor comes from a human patient who received a combined kidney and bone marrow transplant. Among the T cells, some may be from the graft donor. CDR3: CAPGTGLSYEQYF. In nucleotides, the CDR3 is TGTGCCCCTGGGACAGGTCTTTCCTACGAGCAGTACTTC.